The entry below describes one T cell receptor beta chain. The data were taken from a study of control samples from healthy donors and cancer patients. Germline CDR1 is LGHNA and CDR2 is YSLEER. This CDR3 has 15 amino acids. Trimming took off 0 bases at V and 8 bases at J, with 14 bases between the two ends. Sequencing used immunoSEQ multiplex PCR; TCRdb keeps in-frame clones, though not all of them. The data contain 230,000 or so clones, roughly 94% of them singletons. The rearrangement uses TRBV4-3 and TRBJ2-1; D not resolved. This TCR was recovered from a middle-aged man in good health. Source material: blood. CDR3: CASSQDAEIQDEQFF. For the CDR3, the DNA is TGCGCCAGCAGCCAAGACGCAGAGATCCAGGATGAGCAGTTCTTC.